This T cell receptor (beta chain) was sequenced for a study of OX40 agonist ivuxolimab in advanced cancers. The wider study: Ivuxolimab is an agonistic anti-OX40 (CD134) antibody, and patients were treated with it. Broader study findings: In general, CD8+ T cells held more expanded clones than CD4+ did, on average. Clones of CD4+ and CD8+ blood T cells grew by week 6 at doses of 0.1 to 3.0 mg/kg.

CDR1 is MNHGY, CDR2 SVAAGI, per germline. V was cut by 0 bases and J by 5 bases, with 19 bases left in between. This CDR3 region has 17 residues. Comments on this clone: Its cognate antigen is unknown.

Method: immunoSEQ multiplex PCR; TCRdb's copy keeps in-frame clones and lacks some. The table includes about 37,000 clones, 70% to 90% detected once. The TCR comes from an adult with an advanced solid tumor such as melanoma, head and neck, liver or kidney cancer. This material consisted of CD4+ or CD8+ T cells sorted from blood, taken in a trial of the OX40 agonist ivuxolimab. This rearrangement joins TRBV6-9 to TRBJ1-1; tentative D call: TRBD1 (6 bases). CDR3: CASSYSVGTPSRTEAFF. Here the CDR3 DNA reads TGTGCCAGCAGTTATTCGGTGGGGACACCGTCGCGGACTGAAGCTTTCTTT.